This section outlines one T cell receptor (beta chain) sequence together with its context. Its target is unknown. These data originate in a study of monozygotic twins with inflammatory bowel disease. General study results and limits: Subtypes among T cells remained indistinguishable. IBD-affected twins scored below their healthy co-twins in TCRbeta diversity (inverse Simpson). IBD patients shared fewer clonotypes with others than healthy twins, especially with disease activity. Whether twins were concordant or discordant made no difference to repertoire similarity, possibly from limited power.

For each CDR3 protein, TCRdb gives one entry from its re-call of the 5' RACE reads, without DNA. The ten top clones account for 5.6%, within a sample of about 300,000 distinct CDR3 sequences. The CDR3 covers 15 residues. CDR1 is MNHEY, CDR2 SMNVEV, per germline (reference sequence). Specimen: blood. This receptor was taken from a human donor with ulcerative colitis or Crohn's disease, or a healthy co-twin of an affected twin (not recorded which). V usage is TRBV27 and J usage is TRBJ1-6; absent DNA, TCRdb's TRBD1 call cannot be checked. The CDR3 loop is CASSQAGQGQSPLHF.